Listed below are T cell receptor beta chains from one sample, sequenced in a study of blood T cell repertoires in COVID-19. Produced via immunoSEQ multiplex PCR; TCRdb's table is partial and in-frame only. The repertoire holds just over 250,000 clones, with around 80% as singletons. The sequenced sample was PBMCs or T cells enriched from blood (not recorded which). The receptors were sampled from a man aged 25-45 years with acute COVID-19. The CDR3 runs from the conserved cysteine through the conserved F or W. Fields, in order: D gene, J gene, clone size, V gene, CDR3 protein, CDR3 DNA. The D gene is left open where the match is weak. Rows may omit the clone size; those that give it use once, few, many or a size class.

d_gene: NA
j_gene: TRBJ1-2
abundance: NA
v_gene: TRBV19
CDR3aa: CASTQTARGAQGYGYTF
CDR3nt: TGTGCCAGTACCCAGACGGCCCGGGGGGCGCAGGGCTATGGCTACACCTTC

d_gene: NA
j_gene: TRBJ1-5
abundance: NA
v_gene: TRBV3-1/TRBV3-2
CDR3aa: CASSKGQNSNQPQHF
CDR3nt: TGTGCCAGCAGCAAAGGACAGAATAGCAATCAGCCCCAGCATTTT

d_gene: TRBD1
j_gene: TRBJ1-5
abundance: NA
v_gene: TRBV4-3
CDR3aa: CASSQGRGLGVSNQPQHF
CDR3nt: TGCGCCAGCAGCCAAGGCAGGGGGCTAGGCGTCAGCAATCAGCCCCAGCATTTT

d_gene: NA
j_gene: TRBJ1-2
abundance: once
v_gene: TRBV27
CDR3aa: CASRTINYGYTF
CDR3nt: TGTGCCAGCAGGACAATTAACTATGGCTACACCTTC

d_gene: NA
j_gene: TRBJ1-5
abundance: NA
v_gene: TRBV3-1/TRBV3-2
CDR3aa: CASSQDRSSRQPQHF
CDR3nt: TGTGCCAGCAGCCAAGATCGATCTTCGAGGCAGCCCCAGCATTTT

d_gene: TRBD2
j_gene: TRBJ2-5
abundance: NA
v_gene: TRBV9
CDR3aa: CASSVEVAGYQETQYF
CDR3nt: TGTGCCAGCAGCGTAGAGGTAGCGGGGTACCAAGAGACCCAGTACTTC

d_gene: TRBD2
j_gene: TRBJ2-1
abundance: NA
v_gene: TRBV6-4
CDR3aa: CASSDDGSGILRNEQFF
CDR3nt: TGTGCCAGCAGTGACGACGGTAGCGGGATCCTTCGTAATGAGCAGTTCTTC

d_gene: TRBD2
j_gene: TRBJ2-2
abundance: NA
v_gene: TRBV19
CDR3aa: CASSAGTITGELFF
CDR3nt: TGTGCCAGTAGTGCCGGGACTATAACCGGGGAGCTGTTTTTT

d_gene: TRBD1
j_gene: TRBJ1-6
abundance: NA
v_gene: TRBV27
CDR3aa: CASSRDRVNSPLHF
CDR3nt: TGTGCCAGCAGCCGGGACAGGGTGAATTCACCCCTCCACTTT

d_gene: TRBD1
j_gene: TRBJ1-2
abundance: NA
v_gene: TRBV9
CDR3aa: CASTQTGNYGYTF
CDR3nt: TGTGCCAGCACCCAGACAGGGAACTATGGCTACACCTTC

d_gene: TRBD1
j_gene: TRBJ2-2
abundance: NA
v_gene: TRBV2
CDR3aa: CASSRDRDTGELFF
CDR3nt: TGTGCCAGCAGTCGGGACAGGGACACCGGGGAGCTGTTTTTT

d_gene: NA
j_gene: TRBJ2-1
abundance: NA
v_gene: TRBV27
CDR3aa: CASSLARASNEQFF
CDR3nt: TGTGCCAGCAGTTTAGCCAGGGCCAGCAATGAGCAGTTCTTC

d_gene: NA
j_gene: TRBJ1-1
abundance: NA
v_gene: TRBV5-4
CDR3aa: CASSPAGGAFRTEAFF
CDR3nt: TGTGCCAGCAGCCCGGCTGGGGGGGCGTTCCGCACTGAAGCTTTCTTT

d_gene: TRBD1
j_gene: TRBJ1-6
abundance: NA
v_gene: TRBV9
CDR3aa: CASSVEGADSPLHF
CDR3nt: TGTGCCAGCAGCGTAGAGGGGGCAGATTCACCCCTCCACTTT

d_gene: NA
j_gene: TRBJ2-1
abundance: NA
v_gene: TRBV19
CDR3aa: CASNRRELYNEQFF
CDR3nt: TGTGCCAGTAACAGACGGGAGCTCTACAATGAGCAGTTCTTC

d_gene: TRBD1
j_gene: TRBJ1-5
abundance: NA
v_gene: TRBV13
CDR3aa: CASSSGTGHNQPQHF
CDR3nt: TGTGCCAGCAGCTCGGGGACAGGCCACAATCAGCCCCAGCATTTT

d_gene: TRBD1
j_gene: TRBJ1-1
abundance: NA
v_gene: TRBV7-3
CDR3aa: CASSLRQGLNTEAFF
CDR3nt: TGTGCCAGCAGCCTTAGACAGGGATTGAACACTGAAGCTTTCTTT

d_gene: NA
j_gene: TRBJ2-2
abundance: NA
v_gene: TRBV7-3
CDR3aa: CASSLGSGNTGELFF
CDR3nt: TGTGCCAGCAGCTTAGGTAGCGGAAACACCGGGGAGCTGTTTTTT

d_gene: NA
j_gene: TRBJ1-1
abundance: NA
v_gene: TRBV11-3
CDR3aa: CASSLDDGGAAFF
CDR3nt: TGTGCCAGCAGCTTAGATGATGGGGGGGCAGCTTTCTTT

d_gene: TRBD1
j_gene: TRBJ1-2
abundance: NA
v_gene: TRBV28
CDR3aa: CASRGQGQFYGYTF
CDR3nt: TGTGCCAGCAGGGGACAGGGACAGTTTTATGGCTACACCTTC

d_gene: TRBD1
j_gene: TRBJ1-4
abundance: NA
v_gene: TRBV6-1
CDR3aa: CASSERAGGWKLFF
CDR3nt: TGTGCCAGCAGTGAAAGGGCAGGGGGCTGGAAACTGTTTTTT

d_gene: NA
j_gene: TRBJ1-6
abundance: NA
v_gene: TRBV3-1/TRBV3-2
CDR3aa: CASSQVSTAYNSPLHF
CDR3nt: TGTGCCAGCAGCCAAGTTTCGACAGCTTATAATTCACCCCTCCACTTT

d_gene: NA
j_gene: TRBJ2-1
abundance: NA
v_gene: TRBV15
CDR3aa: CATKHNGIRLYNEQFF
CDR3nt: TGTGCCACCAAGCACAACGGGATACGCCTTTACAATGAGCAGTTCTTC

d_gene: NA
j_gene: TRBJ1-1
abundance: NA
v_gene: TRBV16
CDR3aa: CASNRGVSEAFF
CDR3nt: TGTGCCAGCAACCGGGGGGTTTCCGAAGCTTTCTTT

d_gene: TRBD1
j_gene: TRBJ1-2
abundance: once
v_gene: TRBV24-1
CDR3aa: CATSDRQGGNLGYGYTF
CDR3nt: TGTGCCACCAGTGATCGCCAGGGGGGTAATCTCGGCTATGGCTACACCTTC

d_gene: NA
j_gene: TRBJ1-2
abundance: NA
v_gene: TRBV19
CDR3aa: CASSPSAGLEGYTF
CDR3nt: TGTGCCAGTTCCCCTTCGGCGGGGTTGGAGGGCTACACCTTC

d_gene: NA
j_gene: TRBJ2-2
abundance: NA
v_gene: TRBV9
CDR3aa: CASSNARAYTGELFF
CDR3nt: TGTGCCAGCAGCAATGCCAGGGCGTACACCGGGGAGCTGTTTTTT

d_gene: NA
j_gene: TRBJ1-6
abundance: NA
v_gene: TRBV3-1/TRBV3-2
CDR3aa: CASSPPGGGRNSPLHF
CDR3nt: TGTGCCAGCAGCCCACCTGGGGGGGGACGTAATTCACCCCTCCACTTT

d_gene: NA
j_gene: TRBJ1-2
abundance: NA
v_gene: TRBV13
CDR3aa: CASSATLIGYTF
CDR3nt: TGTGCCAGCAGCGCCACATTGATTGGCTACACCTTC

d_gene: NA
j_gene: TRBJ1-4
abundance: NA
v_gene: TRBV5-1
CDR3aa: CASSLGQGGEKLFF
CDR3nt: TGTGCCAGCAGCTTGGGGCAGGGTGGAGAAAAACTGTTTTTT

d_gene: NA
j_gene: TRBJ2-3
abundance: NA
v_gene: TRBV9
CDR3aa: CASSEQGRGADTQYF
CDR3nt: TGTGCCAGCAGCGAACAAGGGCGGGGAGCAGATACGCAGTATTTT

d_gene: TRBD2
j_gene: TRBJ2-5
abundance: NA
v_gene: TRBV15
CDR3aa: CATSGGGALIRETQYF
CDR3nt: TGTGCCACCAGTGGCGGGGGGGCCTTAATTAGAGAGACCCAGTACTTC